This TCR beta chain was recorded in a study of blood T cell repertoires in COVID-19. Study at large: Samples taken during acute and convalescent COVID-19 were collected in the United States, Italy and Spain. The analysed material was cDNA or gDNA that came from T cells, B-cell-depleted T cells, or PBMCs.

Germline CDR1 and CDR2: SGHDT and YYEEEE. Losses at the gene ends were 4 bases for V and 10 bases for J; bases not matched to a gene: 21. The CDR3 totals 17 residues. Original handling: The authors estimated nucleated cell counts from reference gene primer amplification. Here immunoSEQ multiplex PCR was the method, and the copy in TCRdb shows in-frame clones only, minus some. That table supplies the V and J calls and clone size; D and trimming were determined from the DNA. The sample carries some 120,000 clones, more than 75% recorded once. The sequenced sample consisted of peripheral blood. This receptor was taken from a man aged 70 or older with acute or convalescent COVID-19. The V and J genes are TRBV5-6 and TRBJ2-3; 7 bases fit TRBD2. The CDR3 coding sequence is TGTGCCAGCAGCCCGGGGCCCAGCGGGGCCGTCGGTGGGGCGCAGTATTTT. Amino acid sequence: CASSPGPSGAVGGAQYF.